This T cell receptor (beta chain) emerged from a study of radiotherapy plus CTLA-4 blockade in lung cancer. Each patient with chemo-refractory metastatic non-small-cell lung cancer was treated with focal radiation plus CTLA-4 blockade using ipilimumab. Study conclusions and caveats: An expansion of tumor-derived TCR clones occurred in blood after radiotherapy plus ipilimumab. With interferon-beta, early dynamics of blood T cell clones were reported to best predict response.

The V end was cut by 6 bases, the J end by 2 bases, with 11 bases between. Germline CDR1 MNHEY, CDR2 SMNVEV (reference sequence). The CDR3 is 14 residues long. As regards this clone: Its specificity is unknown.

The assay was immunoSEQ multiplex PCR, and TCRdb's table has in-frame clones only and misses some. The sample includes about 80,000 clones, around 88% seen only once; the top ten take approximately 2%. Material: peripheral blood, obtained from a patient treated with radiotherapy plus ipilimumab. The chain employs TRBV27 and TRBJ1-5; TRBD1 might be the D (6 bases). This clonotype was sampled from a human donor with non-small cell lung cancer who had a partial response to radiotherapy plus ipilimumab. CDR3 in DNA: TGTGCCAGCAGGTCCCCAGGGGGCAATCAGCCCCAGCATTTT. As protein: CASRSPGGNQPQHF.